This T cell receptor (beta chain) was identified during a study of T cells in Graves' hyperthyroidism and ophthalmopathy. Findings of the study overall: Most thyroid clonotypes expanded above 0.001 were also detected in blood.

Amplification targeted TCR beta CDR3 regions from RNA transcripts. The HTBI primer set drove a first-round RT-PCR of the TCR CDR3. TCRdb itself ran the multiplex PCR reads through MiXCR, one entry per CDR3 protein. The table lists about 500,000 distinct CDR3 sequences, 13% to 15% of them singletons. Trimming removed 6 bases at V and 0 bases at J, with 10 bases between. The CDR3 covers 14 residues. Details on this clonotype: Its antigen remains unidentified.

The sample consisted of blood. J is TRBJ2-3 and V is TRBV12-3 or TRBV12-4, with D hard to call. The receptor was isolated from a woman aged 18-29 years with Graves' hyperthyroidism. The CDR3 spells CASRLVPSTDTQYF. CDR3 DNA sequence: TGTGCCAGCAGGCTAGTGCCCAGCACAGATACGCAGTATTTT.